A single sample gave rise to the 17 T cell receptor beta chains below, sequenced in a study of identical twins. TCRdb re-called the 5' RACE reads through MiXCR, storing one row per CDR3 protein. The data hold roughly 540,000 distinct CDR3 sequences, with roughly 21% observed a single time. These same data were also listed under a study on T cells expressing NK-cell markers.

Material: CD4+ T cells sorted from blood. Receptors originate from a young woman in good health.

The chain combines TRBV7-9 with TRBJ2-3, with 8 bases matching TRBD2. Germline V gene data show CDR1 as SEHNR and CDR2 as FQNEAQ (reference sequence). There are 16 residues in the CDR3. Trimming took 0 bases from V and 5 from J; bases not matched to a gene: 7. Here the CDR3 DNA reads TGTGCCAGCAGCTTAGCCGGGACTAGAGGCGTAGATACGCAGTATTTT. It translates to CASSLAGTRGVDTQYF.

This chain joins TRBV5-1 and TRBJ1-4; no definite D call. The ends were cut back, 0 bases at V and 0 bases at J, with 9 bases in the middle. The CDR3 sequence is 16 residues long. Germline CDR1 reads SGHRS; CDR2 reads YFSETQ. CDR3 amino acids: CASSLGDRATNEKLFF. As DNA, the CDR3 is TGCGCCAGCAGCTTGGGGGATCGTGCAACTAATGAAAAACTGTTTTTT. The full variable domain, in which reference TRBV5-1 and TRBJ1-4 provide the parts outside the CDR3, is KAGVTQTPRYLIKTRGQQVTLSCSPISGHRSVSWYQQTPGQGLQFLFEYFSETQRNKGNFPGRFSGRQFSNSRSEMNVSTLELGDSALYLCASSLGDRATNEKLFFGSGTQLSVL.

Written as DNA, the CDR3 is TGCAGTGCTTGGGATAGCGATGATTCTATTGATACGCAGTATTTT. It yields the protein CSAWDSDDSIDTQYF. V usage is TRBV20-1 and J usage is TRBJ2-3; the D gene is possibly TRBD2 (5 bases). V was clipped by 5 bases and J by 6 bases, with 21 bases between them. Germline V gives CDR1 DFQATT, CDR2 SNEGSKA (reference sequence). This CDR3 has 15 residues.

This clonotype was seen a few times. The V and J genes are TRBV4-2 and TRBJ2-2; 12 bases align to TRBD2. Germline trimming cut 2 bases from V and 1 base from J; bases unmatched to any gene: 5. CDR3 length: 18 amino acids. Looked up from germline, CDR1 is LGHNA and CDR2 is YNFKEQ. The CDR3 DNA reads TGTGCCAGCAGCCAAAGACTAGCGGGGGCACGGAACACCGGGGAGCTGTTTTTT. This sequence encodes CASSQRLAGARNTGELFF.

CDR3 sequence: CASSRGTSGGEQFF. Here the CDR3 DNA reads TGCGCCAGCAGCCGCGGGACTAGCGGGGGAGAGCAGTTCTTC. The rearrangement links TRBV5-1 to TRBJ2-1; 14 positions match TRBD2. CDR1 SGHRS and CDR2 YFSETQ come from the germline V gene. The length of the CDR3 is 14 residues. Trimming removed 4 bases from V and 10 bases from J; junction bases left unmatched: 4.

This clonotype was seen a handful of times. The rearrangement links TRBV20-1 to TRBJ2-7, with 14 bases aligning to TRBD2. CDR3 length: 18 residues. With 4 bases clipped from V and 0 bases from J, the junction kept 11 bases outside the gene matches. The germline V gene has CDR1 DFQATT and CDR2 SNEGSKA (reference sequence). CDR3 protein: CSAKGPGLAGASSYEQYF. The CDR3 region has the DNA TGCAGTGCTAAGGGGCCGGGACTAGCGGGAGCTTCCTCCTACGAGCAGTACTTC.

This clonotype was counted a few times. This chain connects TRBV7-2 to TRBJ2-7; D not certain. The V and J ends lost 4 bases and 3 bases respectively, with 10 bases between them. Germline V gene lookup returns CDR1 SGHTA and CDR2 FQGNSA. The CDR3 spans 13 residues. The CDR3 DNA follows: TGTGCCAGCAGCTCAAGGTCCGACTACGAGCAGTACTTC. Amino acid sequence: CASSSRSDYEQYF.

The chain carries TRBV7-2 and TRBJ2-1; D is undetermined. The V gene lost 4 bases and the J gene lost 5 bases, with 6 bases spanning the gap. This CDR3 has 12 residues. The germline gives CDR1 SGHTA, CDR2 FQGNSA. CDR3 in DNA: TGTGCCAGCAGCTCCCTTAACAATGAGCAGTTCTTC. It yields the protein CASSSLNNEQFF.

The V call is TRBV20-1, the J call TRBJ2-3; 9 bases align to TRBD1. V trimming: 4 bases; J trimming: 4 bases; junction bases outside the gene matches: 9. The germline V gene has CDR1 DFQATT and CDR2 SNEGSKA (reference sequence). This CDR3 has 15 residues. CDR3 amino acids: CSATPRTGESDTQYF. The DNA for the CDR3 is TGCAGTGCTACCCCCCGGACAGGGGAGTCAGATACGCAGTATTTT.

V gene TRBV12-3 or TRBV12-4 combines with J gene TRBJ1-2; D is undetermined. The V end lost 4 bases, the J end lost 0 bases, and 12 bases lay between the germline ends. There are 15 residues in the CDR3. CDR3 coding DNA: TGTGCCAGCAGTTCTCCCTTGAGGGCTAACTATGGCTACACCTTC. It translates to CASSSPLRANYGYTF.

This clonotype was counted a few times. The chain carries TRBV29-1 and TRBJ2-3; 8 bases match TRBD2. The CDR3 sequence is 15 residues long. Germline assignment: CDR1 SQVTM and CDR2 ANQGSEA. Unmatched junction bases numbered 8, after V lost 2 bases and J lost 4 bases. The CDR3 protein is CSVEIYGGLADTQYF. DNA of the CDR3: TGCAGCGTTGAAATCTATGGGGGACTAGCAGATACGCAGTATTTT.

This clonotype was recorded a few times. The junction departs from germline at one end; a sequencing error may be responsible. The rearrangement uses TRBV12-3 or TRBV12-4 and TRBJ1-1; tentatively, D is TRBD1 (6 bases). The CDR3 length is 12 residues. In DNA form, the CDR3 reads TGTGCCAGCAGTACCATTGGATCGGGACACACCTTT. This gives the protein CASSTIGSGHTF.

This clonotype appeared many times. CDR3 nucleotide sequence: TGTGCCAGCAGTTACGGGGGGGCTAACTATGGCTACACCTTC. Translated: CASSYGGANYGYTF. V usage is TRBV2 and J usage is TRBJ1-2; perhaps TRBD1 as D (5 bases). Trimming pared 5 bases from V and 0 bases from J, leaving 10 bases between. This CDR3 contains 14 residues. CDR1 is SNHLY and CDR2 is FYNNEI in the germline V gene.

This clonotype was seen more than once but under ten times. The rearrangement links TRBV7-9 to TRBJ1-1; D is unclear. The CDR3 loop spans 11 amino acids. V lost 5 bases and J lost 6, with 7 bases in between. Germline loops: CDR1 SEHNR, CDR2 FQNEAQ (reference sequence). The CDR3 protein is CASSPGAEAFF. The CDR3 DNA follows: TGTGCCAGCAGCCCGGGAGCTGAAGCTTTCTTT. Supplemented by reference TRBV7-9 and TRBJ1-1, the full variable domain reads DTGVSQNPRHKITKRGQNVTFRCDPISEHNRLYWYRQTLGQGPEFLTYFQNEAQLEKSRLLSDRFSAERPKGSFSTLEIQRTEQGDSAMYLCASSPGAEAFFGQGTRLTVV.

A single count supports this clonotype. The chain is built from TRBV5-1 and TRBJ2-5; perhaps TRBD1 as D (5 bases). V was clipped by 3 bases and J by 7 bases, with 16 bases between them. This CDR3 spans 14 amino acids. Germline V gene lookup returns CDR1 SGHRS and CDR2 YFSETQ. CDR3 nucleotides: TGCGCCAGCAGCTCTTGGGGCTCGCGAGGGACCCAGTACTTC. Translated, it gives CASSSWGSRGTQYF.

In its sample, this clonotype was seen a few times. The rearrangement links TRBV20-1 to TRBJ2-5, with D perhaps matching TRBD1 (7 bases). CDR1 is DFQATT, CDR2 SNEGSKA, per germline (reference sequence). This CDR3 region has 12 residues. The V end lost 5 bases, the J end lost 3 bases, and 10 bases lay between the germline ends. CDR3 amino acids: CSAGGTEETQYF. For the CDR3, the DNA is TGCAGTGCTGGCGGGACAGAAGAGACCCAGTACTTC.

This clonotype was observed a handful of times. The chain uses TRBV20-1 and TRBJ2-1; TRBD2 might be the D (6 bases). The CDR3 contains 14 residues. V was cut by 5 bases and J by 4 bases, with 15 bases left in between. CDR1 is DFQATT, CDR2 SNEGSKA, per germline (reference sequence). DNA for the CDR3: TGCAGTGCTGAGACCCCGGGGGTTTACAATGAGCAGTTCTTC. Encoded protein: CSAETPGVYNEQFF.